This TCR beta chain stems from a study of shared clonotypes between healthy human individuals. CDR3 size: 13 residues. CDR1 and CDR2 (germline): MNHEY, SVGAGI. V was pared by 5 bases and J by 7 bases, with 15 bases between. The table came from immunoSEQ multiplex PCR; TCRdb's copy has only in-frame clones and leaves some out. The data show roughly 2.5 million clones, around nine tenths seen once. The rearrangement uses TRBV6-5 and TRBJ2-7; D might be TRBD1 or TRBD2, each matching 6 bases. Sample: naive CD4+ T cells sorted from blood. The subset: CD45RA+ positively selected. The clonotype originates from a man younger than 35 in good health. Here the CDR3 reads CASSPGAGQEQYF. Written as DNA, the CDR3 is TGTGCCAGCAGTCCGGGGGCAGGGCAGGAGCAGTACTTC.